The TCR beta chain under discussion was sequenced for a study of blood T cell repertoires in COVID-19. Study-level information: COVID-19 samples, acute and convalescent, were from the United States, Italy and Spain. The cDNA or gDNA used as material had been derived from T cells, B-cell-depleted T cells, or PBMCs.

This clone was found a few times. Per the original methods: Amplification with reference gene primers provided the estimates of nucleated cell counts. TCRdb's table, derived via immunoSEQ multiplex PCR, lists solely in-frame clones and lacks some. The V and J calls and clone size come from that table; D and trimming were worked out from the DNA. The table lists about 150,000 clones, around 82% of them singletons. The CDR3 totals 14 residues. Trimming took 4 bases from V and 5 from J, leaving 13 bases between them. Looked up from germline, CDR1 is SGDLS and CDR2 is YYNGEE. This chain joins TRBV9 and TRBJ1-5; a weak D match, TRBD1 (5 bases). Sequenced: peripheral blood. The source is a woman between 45 and 65 years old with acute or convalescent COVID-19. CDR3: CASSSGTDYQPQHF. The CDR3 DNA reads as TGTGCCAGCAGCTCTGGGACTGATTATCAGCCCCAGCATTTT.